The 17 T cell receptor beta chains presented below share a single source sample, sequenced in a study of blood T cells in healthy people across ages. Together with a sample-barcoded 5' primer, a J-beta primer mix was included in a second PCR lasting about 6 to 11 cycles. TCRdb redid the calling of the 5' RACE reads with MiXCR, one entry per CDR3 protein. The sample contains roughly 1 million distinct CDR3 sequences, around 27% of which appear only once. These data were also reused for a study on T cells of mothers and their children.

The sample taken for sequencing was blood. The receptor source for this set is a girl aged 2 to 10 in good health.

This clonotype was seen a handful of times. The chain combines TRBV7-3 with TRBJ1-1, with D maybe TRBD1 (5 bases). The V and J ends lost 1 base and 0 bases respectively, with 15 bases between them. Germline V gene data show CDR1 as SGHTA and CDR2 as FQGTGA. The CDR3 has 17 amino acids. In DNA, the CDR3 is TGTGCCAGCAGCTTAATTGTGACAGCGCGGATGAACACTGAAGCTTTCTTT. Amino acid sequence: CASSLIVTARMNTEAFF.

Only a few counts were recorded for this clonotype. The rearrangement uses TRBV12-3 or TRBV12-4 and TRBJ2-3; D remains ambiguous. CDR3 length: 13 residues. V was trimmed by 8 bases and J by 2 bases, leaving 11 bases between them. The CDR3 reads CASVSKDTDTQYF. In nucleotides, the CDR3 is TGTGCCAGCGTATCAAAAGACACAGATACGCAGTATTTT.

The V gene is TRBV29-1, the J gene TRBJ1-2; D is uncertain. The germline V gene encodes CDR1 SQVTM and CDR2 ANQGSEA. The CDR3 has 16 amino acids. V was trimmed by 6 bases and J by 4 bases, leaving 24 bases between them. CDR3 region: CSVTDGVGEATYGYTF. DNA of the CDR3: TGCAGCGTCACGGATGGGGTTGGGGAGGCGACCTATGGCTACACCTTC.

The chain has TRBV11-2 and TRBJ2-5; tentatively, D is TRBD1 (6 bases). Between the trimmed V and J ends, which lost 1 base and 3 bases, there was a span of 12 bases. The CDR3 runs 15 residues. Per the germline V gene, CDR1 is SGHAT and CDR2 is FQNNGV. The CDR3 here is CASSLGGSGEETQYF. CDR3 nucleotides: TGTGCCAGCAGCTTAGGCGGGTCAGGGGAAGAGACCCAGTACTTC. The full variable domain, in which reference TRBV11-2 and TRBJ2-5 provide the parts outside the CDR3, is EAGVAQSPRYKIIEKRQSVAFWCNPISGHATLYWYQQILGQGPKLLIQFQNNGVVDDSQLPKDRFSAERLKGVDSTLKIQPAKLEDSAVYLCASSLGGSGEETQYFGPGTRLLVL.

This clonotype was observed a handful of times. The rearrangement joins TRBV6-1 to TRBJ2-6; weak D call: TRBD1 (5 bases). The CDR3 runs to 15 residues. CDR1 is MNHNS and CDR2 is SASEGT in the germline V gene. Trimming pared 3 bases from V and 4 bases from J, leaving 10 bases between. CDR3 DNA: TGTGCCAGCAGTGAGTGGGGCGCGGGGGCCAACGTCCTGACTTTC. As protein: CASSEWGAGANVLTF.

This clonotype was counted between two and nine times. Here the CDR3 DNA reads TGCAGCGTTGAAGAGGGGACAAGGGAGGGCAATGAGCAGTTCTTC. This translates into CSVEEGTREGNEQFF. This chain links TRBV29-1 with TRBJ2-1; D is possibly TRBD2 (7 bases). Germline V gives CDR1 SQVTM, CDR2 ANQGSEA. There are 15 residues in the CDR3. Trimming pared 0 bases from V and 6 bases from J, leaving 15 bases between.

This clonotype was counted a few times. This sequence joins TRBV5-5 and TRBJ2-3; D unresolved. The CDR3 sequence is 14 residues long. Germline CDR1 is SGHKS and CDR2 is YYEKEE (reference sequence). V was clipped by 5 bases and J by 5 bases, with 15 bases between them. The CDR3 protein is CASRYEVEGDTQYF. Here the CDR3 DNA reads TGTGCCAGCAGATACGAGGTTGAAGGAGATACGCAGTATTTT. Combining the CDR3 with reference TRBV5-5 and TRBJ2-3 gives the whole variable domain DAGVTQSPTHLIKTRGQQVTLRCSPISGHKSVSWYQQVLGQGPQFIFQYYEKEERGRGNFPDRFSARQFPNYSSELNVNALLLGDSALYLCASRYEVEGDTQYFGPGTRLTVL.

V is TRBV12-3 or TRBV12-4 and J is TRBJ1-1; tentative D call: TRBD1 (6 bases). Trimming left V 7 bases short and J 4 bases short, with 13 bases between. This CDR3 has 13 amino acids. The CDR3 coding sequence is TGTGCCAGCATACAAACAGGGTTCACTGAAGCTTTCTTT. Translation: CASIQTGFTEAFF.

This clonotype came up a few times. V is TRBV20-1 and J is TRBJ2-5, with 7 bases matching TRBD2. The V and J ends lost 2 bases and 4 bases, in that order; junction bases with no gene match: 7. There are 14 residues in the CDR3. Per germline, CDR1 DFQATT and CDR2 SNEGSKA (reference sequence). The DNA of the CDR3 is TGCAGTGCTAGAAGGGCGGGAGTGGCAGAGACCCAGTACTTC. Residues: CSARRAGVAETQYF.

This clonotype was seen more than once but under ten times. The chain has TRBV6-1 and TRBJ1-1; no definite D call. The CDR3 spans 13 residues. CDR1 and CDR2 (germline): MNHNS, SASEGT. Trimming removed 7 bases from V and 1 base from J, with 10 bases in between. Here the CDR3 DNA reads TGTGCCAGCAAAAACTCCGGGAACACTGAAGCTTTCTTT. Protein sequence: CASKNSGNTEAFF.

This clonotype has a handful of counts. The chain is built from TRBV4-2 and TRBJ2-3; D uncertain. V lost 0 bases to trimming and J lost 8 bases, with 9 bases between them. This CDR3 has 13 amino acids. Germline V CDR1 and CDR2: LGHNA, YNFKEQ. The CDR3 nucleotides read TGTGCCAGCAGCCAAGACGAGACCGGTACGCAGTATTTT. As protein: CASSQDETGTQYF.

The V call is TRBV13, the J call TRBJ2-3; D call uncertain. CDR1 is PRHDT and CDR2 is FYEKMQ in the germline V gene (reference sequence). The length of the CDR3 is 16 residues. The V and J ends lost 5 bases and 2 bases respectively, with 17 bases between them. The CDR3 DNA reads as TGTGCCAGCAGCCCCCTCGTGGTGGGGTTCACAGATACGCAGTATTTT. As protein: CASSPLVVGFTDTQYF.

This chain uses TRBV5-1 with TRBJ2-4; 7 bases fit TRBD2. The CDR3 is made up of 13 amino acids. V trimming: 7 bases; J trimming: 6 bases; junction bases outside the gene matches: 7. Germline V gene sequence: CDR1 SGHRS, CDR2 YFSETQ. The CDR3 loop reads CASRDYEANIQYF. CDR3 coding DNA: TGCGCCAGCCGGGACTATGAAGCAAACATTCAGTACTTC.

This clonotype was counted only a few times. Germline and junction disagree at one end, which may indicate a read error. The V and J genes are TRBV29-1 and TRBJ2-5; 13 positions agree with TRBD2. Germline loops: CDR1 SQVTM, CDR2 ANQGSEA. The CDR3 has 13 residues. CDR3 amino acids: CSVGTSGGPGMDF. CDR3 sequence (DNA): TGCAGCGTTGGGACTAGCGGGGGCCCCGGCATGGACTTC.

The chain carries TRBV6-1 and TRBJ1-2; 10 bases match TRBD1. The CDR3 has 14 residues. Germline values: CDR1 MNHNS, CDR2 SASEGT. The V and J ends lost 5 bases and 5 bases, in that order; junction bases with no gene match: 5. Here the CDR3 DNA reads TGTGCCAGCAGTCGTGGACAGGGGGAATATGGCTACACCTTC. The encoded protein is CASSRGQGEYGYTF.

The chain carries TRBV29-1 and TRBJ1-2; D unclear. CDR1 and CDR2 (germline): SQVTM, ANQGSEA. Between the trimmed V and J ends, which lost 0 bases and 5 bases, there was a span of 10 bases. The CDR3 consists of 13 residues. The CDR3 DNA reads TGCAGCGTTGAAGAACAAGGCCCTTATGGCTACACCTTC. Amino acid sequence: CSVEEQGPYGYTF. The whole variable domain, filled in from reference TRBV29-1 and TRBJ1-2, reads SAVISQKPSRDICQRGTSLTIQCQVDSQVTMMFWYRQQPGQSLTLIATANQGSEATYESGFVIDKFPISRPNLTFSTLTVSNMSPEDSSIYLCSVEEQGPYGYTFGSGTRLTVV.

This CDR3 reads CASNSGQANTEAFF. The CDR3 region has the DNA TGTGCCAGCAACTCGGGACAGGCGAACACTGAAGCTTTCTTT. The rearrangement links TRBV13 to TRBJ1-1; 8 bases line up with TRBD1. The CDR3 totals 14 residues. The germline V gene encodes CDR1 PRHDT and CDR2 FYEKMQ (reference sequence). V lost 7 bases, J lost 1 base, and 5 bases stayed unmatched.